The 20 T cell receptor beta chains presented below share a single source sample, sequenced in a study of spatial heterogeneity in lung cancer. One entry per CDR3 protein results from TCRdb running MiXCR on the 5' RACE reads. The data show some 120,000 distinct CDR3 sequences, 10% to 15% seen once. Documented time point: blood at routine non-recurrence follow-up after resection. No cell sorting; template was whole RNA from tumor, lung tissue or PBMC. The sequenced sample was PBMCs, obtained at follow-up. The receptors were sampled from a male donor with early-stage non-small cell lung cancer.

The chain has TRBV10-3 and TRBJ2-7; 14 nucleotides align to TRBD2. Germline-derived CDR1 and CDR2 are ENHRY and SYGVKD. Trimming removed 8 bases from V and 2 bases from J; junction bases left unmatched: 5. This CDR3 is built from 15 residues. CDR3 region: CAIGTSGGNPYEQYF. CDR3 DNA: TGTGCCATCGGGACTAGCGGGGGCAACCCCTACGAGCAGTACTTC.

The rearrangement links TRBV5-1 to TRBJ2-3, with unresolved D. The CDR3 covers 14 residues. Germline assignment: CDR1 SGHRS and CDR2 YFSETQ. Trimming removed 5 bases at V and 6 bases at J, with 16 bases between. The DNA for the CDR3 is TGCGCCAGCAGTCTCGGCCAAACACGGGATACGCAGTATTTT. Its translation: CASSLGQTRDTQYF.

The V gene is TRBV28, the J gene TRBJ1-2; 9 bases align to TRBD1. The CDR3 is made up of 15 amino acids. Germline V gene lookup returns CDR1 MDHEN and CDR2 SYDVKM. With V trimmed by 4 bases and J by 7 bases, 10 bases remained unmatched. The chain's CDR3 is CASSSASGTGSGYTF. In nucleotides, the CDR3 is TGTGCCAGCAGTTCCGCCTCCGGGACAGGGAGTGGCTACACCTTC.

This clonotype occurred a few times. The rearrangement joins TRBV6-5 to TRBJ1-4, with 8 bases fitting TRBD1. J was trimmed by 7 bases and V by 6 bases; bases with no gene match: 7. Germline assignment: CDR1 MNHEY and CDR2 SVGAGI. This CDR3 contains 14 residues. The CDR3 coding sequence is TGTGCCAGCAGACTCCAGGGGGCAGGTGAAAAACTGTTTTTT. This gives the protein CASRLQGAGEKLFF.

The V gene is TRBV20-1, the J gene TRBJ1-1; no clear D gene. This CDR3 is built from 11 residues. The V and J ends lost 6 bases and 3 bases respectively, with 8 bases between them. The germline V gene encodes CDR1 DFQATT and CDR2 SNEGSKA (reference sequence). In DNA, the CDR3 is TGCAGTGCGAGGAAGGACACTGAAGCTTTCTTT. Translation: CSARKDTEAFF.

This clonotype occurred many times. The rearrangement joins TRBV6-5 to TRBJ2-3, with 8 bases identical to TRBD2. This CDR3 has 17 amino acids. Germline-derived CDR1 and CDR2 are MNHEY and SVGAGI. V lost 2 bases and J lost 4; bases outside the gene matches: 11. For the CDR3, the DNA is TGTGCCAGCAGTTACCGGGCCGGGGGGGGCGCTGCAGATACGCAGTATTTT. Its protein is CASSYRAGGGAADTQYF.

The chain is built from TRBV18 and TRBJ1-5; TRBD1 matches at 8 bases. Germline trimming cut 4 bases from V and 7 bases from J; bases unmatched to any gene: 9. The CDR3 spans 15 residues. Looked up from germline, CDR1 is KGHSH and CDR2 is LQKENI. The chain's CDR3 is CASSLGQGTGQPQHF. DNA of the CDR3: TGTGCCAGCTCACTTGGACAGGGAACGGGGCAGCCCCAGCATTTT. Variable domain in full (rest from reference TRBV18 and TRBJ1-5): NAGVMQNPRHLVRRRGQEARLRCSPMKGHSHVYWYRQLPEEGLKFMVYLQKENIIDESGMPKERFSAEFPKEGPSILRIQQVVRGDSAAYFCASSLGQGTGQPQHFGDGTRLSIL.

The chain uses TRBV5-4 and TRBJ2-5; 13 nucleotides line up with TRBD2. CDR3 size: 15 residues. The V gene's germline CDR1 is SGHNT and CDR2 YYREEE (reference sequence). The V and J ends lost 1 base and 4 bases, in that order; junction bases with no gene match: 1. Here the CDR3 reads CASSLTSGGAETQYF. DNA for the CDR3: TGTGCCAGCAGCTTGACTAGCGGGGGGGCAGAGACCCAGTACTTC.

Many counts were recorded for this clonotype. The chain recombines TRBV19 with TRBJ1-5; no reliable D call. Trimming pared 6 bases from V and 0 bases from J, leaving 3 bases between. The CDR3 totals 12 residues. Germline V CDR1 and CDR2: LNHDA, SQIVND (reference sequence). The CDR3 DNA is TGTGCCAGTAGAAATAGCAATCAGCCCCAGCATTTT. This encodes CASRNSNQPQHF.

This rearrangement joins TRBV15 to TRBJ1-1; D gene uncertain. This CDR3 contains 14 residues. Trimming pared 5 bases from V and 1 base from J, leaving 11 bases between. Germline V gene lookup returns CDR1 LNHNV and CDR2 YYDKDF (reference sequence). CDR3 amino acids: CATSAQRTNTEAFF. CDR3 sequence (DNA): TGTGCCACCAGCGCTCAGCGAACGAACACTGAAGCTTTCTTT.

The V and J genes are TRBV3-1 and TRBJ2-7, with a weak D call TRBD2 (7 bases). Germline V gene sequence: CDR1 LGHDT, CDR2 YNNKEL (reference sequence). The CDR3 has 15 amino acids. Trimming removed 4 bases at V and 3 bases at J, with 16 bases between. The CDR3 coding sequence is TGTGCCAGCAGCCTTTCCGGGGGCGGGAGCTACGAGCAGTACTTC. Amino acid sequence: CASSLSGGGSYEQYF.

This clonotype was counted at least ten times. CDR3 region: CASRSGSIEQYF. CDR3 coding DNA: TGTGCCAGCAGATCCGGGAGCATCGAGCAGTACTTC. The chain carries TRBV28 and TRBJ2-7, with TRBD2 as a possible D gene (6 bases). V was trimmed by 6 bases and J by 6 bases, leaving 12 bases between them. The CDR3 spans 12 residues. Germline CDR1 and CDR2: MDHEN and SYDVKM.

This clonotype has more than one count but fewer than ten. The rearrangement links TRBV20-1 to TRBJ2-7; unclear D gene. This CDR3 region has 12 residues. Deletions cut 3 bases from V and 3 bases from J, with 9 bases between. In germline, CDR1 is DFQATT, CDR2 SNEGSKA (reference sequence). This chain's CDR3 is CSASVADYEQYF. In DNA form, the CDR3 reads TGCAGTGCTAGCGTGGCGGACTACGAGCAGTACTTC.

This chain links TRBV28 with TRBJ1-6, with D hard to call. The CDR3 runs 12 residues. V lost 5 bases, J lost 8 bases, and 7 bases lay in between. From germline, CDR1 is MDHEN and CDR2 SYDVKM. The CDR3 is CASSLRYSPLHF. The CDR3 coding sequence is TGTGCCAGCAGTCTCAGGTATTCACCCCTCCACTTT.

J is TRBJ2-7 and V is TRBV7-2; D is possibly TRBD2 (6 bases). Trimming cost V 4 bases and J 1 base, with 11 bases left between them. The CDR3 spans 14 residues. The germline V gene has CDR1 SGHTA and CDR2 FQGNSA. The CDR3 DNA follows: TGTGCCAGCAGCTACCACCGGGGGTCCTACGAGCAGTACTTC. Amino acids: CASSYHRGSYEQYF.

This clonotype came up many times. The chain carries TRBV28 and TRBJ1-5, with 8 bases aligning to TRBD1. The CDR3 sequence is 13 residues long. Per the germline V gene, CDR1 is MDHEN and CDR2 is SYDVKM. CDR3 coding DNA: TGTGGGACAGGGAGGGGTAGCAATCAGCCCCAGCATTTT. Translating it yields CGTGRGSNQPQHF.

V gene TRBV7-9 combines with J gene TRBJ1-5; D call uncertain. The V gene lost 1 base and the J gene lost 2 bases, with 9 bases spanning the gap. Looked up from germline, CDR1 is SEHNR and CDR2 is FQNEAQ (reference sequence). The CDR3 totals 15 residues. The CDR3 region is CASSLGNRGNQPQHF. For the CDR3, the DNA is TGTGCCAGCAGCTTAGGGAACCGGGGCAATCAGCCCCAGCATTTT.

This clonotype was seen at least ten times. V and J are TRBV20-1 and TRBJ1-1, with 7 bases aligning to TRBD1. CDR3 length equals 12 residues. Germline CDR1 and CDR2: DFQATT and SNEGSKA (reference sequence). V lost 6 bases and J lost 6; bases outside the gene matches: 7. The CDR3 loop is CSASGQVSEAFF. The CDR3 DNA sequence: TGCAGTGCCAGCGGACAGGTGTCTGAAGCTTTCTTT.

This sequence joins TRBV5-6 and TRBJ2-6; tentative D call: TRBD1 (6 bases). The CDR3 contains 15 residues. Germline values: CDR1 SGHDT, CDR2 YYEEEE. Trimming left V 3 bases short and J 0 bases short, with 7 bases between. Written as DNA, the CDR3 is TGTGCCAGCAGCTACAGGGTCTCTGGGGCCAACGTCCTGACTTTC. Translation gives CASSYRVSGANVLTF.

This clonotype was observed a handful of times. This chain uses TRBV29-1 with TRBJ2-4; D is unresolved. The V gene's germline CDR1 is SQVTM and CDR2 ANQGSEA. CDR3 length: 15 amino acids. Trimming left V 3 bases short and J 1 base short, with 13 bases between. CDR3 sequence (DNA): TGCAGCGTTGAGGCCACCAGTAGCGCCAAAAACATTCAGTACTTC. Translating gives CSVEATSSAKNIQYF.